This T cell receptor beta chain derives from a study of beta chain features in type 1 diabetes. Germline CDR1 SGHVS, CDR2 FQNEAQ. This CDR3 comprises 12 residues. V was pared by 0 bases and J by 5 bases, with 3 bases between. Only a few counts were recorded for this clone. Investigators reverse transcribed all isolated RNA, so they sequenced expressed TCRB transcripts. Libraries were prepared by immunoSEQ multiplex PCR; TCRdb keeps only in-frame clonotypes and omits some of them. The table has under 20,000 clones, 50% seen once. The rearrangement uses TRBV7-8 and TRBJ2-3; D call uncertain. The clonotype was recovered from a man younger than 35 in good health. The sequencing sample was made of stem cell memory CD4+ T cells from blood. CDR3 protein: CASSLAQDTQYF. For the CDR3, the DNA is TGTGCCAGCAGCTTAGCTCAAGATACGCAGTATTTT.